This TCR beta chain was obtained from a study of blood T cells in healthy people across ages. Overall study findings and caveats: Fewer expanded clones and more diversity marked long-lived versus aged donors. Correlation between TCR beta diversity and naive T cell percentage was strong.

The second PCR ran about 6 to 12 cycles with a sample-barcoded 5' primer and J-beta primers. There were at least 2.5 million CDR3-containing paired-end reads obtained from each sample. TCRdb called the 5' RACE reads again in MiXCR, with one record for every CDR3 protein. The sample includes roughly 1,000,000 distinct CDR3 sequences, about 23% of them seen just once. This clonotype occurred a few times. Its antigen remains unknown. Deletions cut 5 bases from V and 10 bases from J, with 11 bases between. Germline lookup yields CDR1 SNHLY and CDR2 FYNNEI. The CDR3 is 12 residues long. Around 9.5 milliliters of peripheral blood were drawn from each donor. These same records also appear under a second study, on T cells of mothers and their children.

This rearrangement joins TRBV2 to TRBJ1-4, with D perhaps TRBD1 (5 bases). The sequencing sample was made of blood. This TCR was sampled from a girl under 10 years old in good health. The CDR3 DNA sequence: TGTGCCAGCAGTCAGGGCGGAGGAAAACTGTTTTTT. It translates to CASSQGGGKLFF.